These 28 T cell receptor beta chains were sequenced from one sample in a study of T-cell reconstitution after alpha-beta-depleted transplantation in children. TCRbeta library construction was performed incorporating unique molecular identifiers. Each CDR3 protein gets one entry after TCRdb re-called the PCR reads with MiXCR. This sample yields hundreds of thousands of distinct CDR3 sequences, of which around 10% are seen a single time; 5% to 7% belongs to the top ten. Sequencing used PBMCs from the stem cell graft donor, obtained from the stem cell graft. These receptor sequences come from a human donor who donated a stem cell graft to a child with acute lymphoblastic leukemia.

This chain links TRBV5-1 with TRBJ2-1, with 12 bases fitting TRBD2. The V gene's germline CDR1 is SGHRS and CDR2 YFSETQ. The V and J ends lost 4 bases and 0 bases, in that order; junction bases with no gene match: 5. The CDR3 spans 17 residues. The CDR3 sequence: CASSQRLAGASYNEQFF. CDR3 nucleotide sequence: TGCGCCAGCAGCCAAAGACTAGCGGGGGCCTCCTACAATGAGCAGTTCTTC.

In this sample, this clonotype turned up many times. This chain joins TRBV5-5 and TRBJ1-2, with a possible D match to TRBD1 (5 bases). The V end lost 0 bases, the J end lost 5 bases, and 11 bases lay between the germline ends. Germline V gene sequence: CDR1 SGHKS, CDR2 YYEKEE (reference sequence). This CDR3 has 14 residues. Here the CDR3 reads CASSLAPEGYGYTF. CDR3 DNA: TGTGCCAGCAGCTTGGCCCCAGAGGGGTATGGCTACACCTTC.

This clonotype was recorded at least ten times. This chain connects TRBV5-1 to TRBJ2-1; 10 positions agree with TRBD2. Germline-derived CDR1 and CDR2 are SGHRS and YFSETQ. This CDR3 has 18 amino acids. V shed 7 bases, J shed 4 bases, and the junction held 17 bases outside the gene matches. The chain's CDR3 is CASQSGGASYSRYNEQFF. The CDR3 DNA follows: TGCGCCAGCCAGAGCGGGGGGGCCTCTTATTCTAGGTACAATGAGCAGTTCTTC. The full variable domain, rest sourced from reference TRBV5-1 and TRBJ2-1, is KAGVTQTPRYLIKTRGQQVTLSCSPISGHRSVSWYQQTPGQGLQFLFEYFSETQRNKGNFPGRFSGRQFSNSRSEMNVSTLELGDSALYLCASQSGGASYSRYNEQFFGPGTRLTVL.

This clonotype appeared a few times. The chain is built from TRBV5-1 and TRBJ1-4; TRBD1 matches at 7 bases. The V gene's germline CDR1 is SGHRS and CDR2 YFSETQ. V was clipped by 6 bases and J by 5 bases; unmatched bases: 7. The CDR3 spans 14 residues. CDR3 residues: CASTPGQANEKLFF. The CDR3 bases are TGCGCCAGCACCCCTGGACAGGCAAATGAAAAACTGTTTTTT. The whole variable domain, remainder taken from reference TRBV5-1 and TRBJ1-4, is KAGVTQTPRYLIKTRGQQVTLSCSPISGHRSVSWYQQTPGQGLQFLFEYFSETQRNKGNFPGRFSGRQFSNSRSEMNVSTLELGDSALYLCASTPGQANEKLFFGSGTQLSVL.

Many counts were recorded for this clonotype. The rearrangement joins TRBV2 to TRBJ1-1, with D hard to call. This CDR3 has 11 residues. The germline V gene has CDR1 SNHLY and CDR2 FYNNEI. V dropped 6 bases and J dropped 6 bases, with 8 bases sitting between them. For the CDR3, the DNA is TGTGCCAGCAGGGGAGAGGCTGAAGCTTTCTTT. As protein: CASRGEAEAFF.

This clonotype has a handful of counts. V gene TRBV18 combines with J gene TRBJ2-7; tentatively, D is TRBD1 (5 bases). CDR1 KGHSH and CDR2 LQKENI come from the germline V gene. V gave up 6 bases and J gave up 0 bases, with 15 bases separating them. This CDR3 comprises 15 residues. The CDR3: CASSRKGSGSYEQYF. Written as DNA, the CDR3 is TGTGCCAGCTCCAGGAAGGGGTCGGGCTCCTACGAGCAGTACTTC.

This clonotype was seen a handful of times. J is TRBJ1-4 and V is TRBV18, with a tentative D call TRBD1 (5 bases). Per germline, CDR1 KGHSH and CDR2 LQKENI. The V end was cut by 0 bases, the J end by 4 bases, with 12 bases between. The CDR3 spans 16 residues. The CDR3 loop reads CASSPPFGTDNEKLFF. The DNA for the CDR3 is TGTGCCAGCTCACCACCGTTTGGGACGGATAATGAAAAACTGTTTTTT.

This clonotype was detected many times. The chain links TRBV5-1 to TRBJ2-2; TRBD2 is a possible D gene (6 bases). The CDR3 loop spans 15 amino acids. Trimming left V 1 base short and J 2 bases short, with 9 bases between. Germline V lookup: CDR1 SGHRS, CDR2 YFSETQ. The CDR3 protein is CASSLMAGNTGELFF. The CDR3 bases are TGCGCCAGCAGCTTGATGGCGGGAAACACCGGGGAGCTGTTTTTT.

The sample holds a few counts of this clonotype. V usage is TRBV20-1 and J usage is TRBJ1-1; D is undetermined. The CDR3 covers 17 residues. From germline, CDR1 is DFQATT and CDR2 SNEGSKA (reference sequence). Deletions cut 3 bases from V and 0 bases from J, with 20 bases between. In nucleotides, the CDR3 is TGCAGTGCTAGGGTTCCCACCGGCGGGCTCATGAACACTGAAGCTTTCTTT. Its translation is CSARVPTGGLMNTEAFF.

The count of this clonotype is one. J is TRBJ1-1 and V is TRBV5-4, with D maybe TRBD1 (6 bases). Trimming pared 4 bases from V and 6 bases from J, leaving 16 bases between. The CDR3 has 14 residues. CDR1 SGHNT and CDR2 YYREEE come from the germline V gene (reference sequence). The chain's CDR3 is CASSVAGAGSEAFF. In DNA form, the CDR3 reads TGTGCCAGCAGCGTGGCAGGGGCGGGTTCTGAAGCTTTCTTT.

The rearrangement joins TRBV11-3 to TRBJ2-5; the match to TRBD1 covers 11 bases. Looked up from germline, CDR1 is SGHNT and CDR2 is YENEEA. Trimming at V came to 5 bases and at J to 4 bases, leaving 6 bases not matched to a gene. This CDR3 spans 15 amino acids. The CDR3: CASSVGTGGLETQYF. In DNA, the CDR3 is TGTGCCAGCAGCGTCGGGACAGGGGGTCTAGAGACCCAGTACTTC.

There are many counts of this clonotype. This chain joins TRBV18 and TRBJ2-3; a possible D gene is TRBD2 (6 bases). From germline, CDR1 is KGHSH and CDR2 LQKENI. Trimming cost V 0 bases and J 6 bases, with 16 bases left between them. This CDR3 is built from 16 residues. CDR3 region: CASSPPAGPPQDTQYF. The CDR3 DNA follows: TGTGCCAGCTCACCACCCGCGGGGCCGCCCCAGGATACGCAGTATTTT.

Ten or more counts support this clonotype. The genes are TRBV29-1 and TRBJ2-4; D may be TRBD2 (6 bases). The V end lost 8 bases, the J end lost 7 bases, and 12 bases lay between the germline ends. Germline V CDR1 and CDR2: SQVTM, ANQGSEA. This CDR3 has 11 residues. CDR3 loop: CSTRRENIQYF. In nucleotides, the CDR3 is TGCAGCACCCGGAGGGAGAACATTCAGTACTTC. The full variable domain, completed using reference TRBV29-1 and TRBJ2-4, is SAVISQKPSRDICQRGTSLTIQCQVDSQVTMMFWYRQQPGQSLTLIATANQGSEATYESGFVIDKFPISRPNLTFSTLTVSNMSPEDSSIYLCSTRRENIQYFGAGTRLSVL.

The chain recombines TRBV7-9 with TRBJ1-1; D not certain. V lost 5 bases and J 6 bases, leaving 7 bases between the germline ends. The CDR3 totals 11 residues. In germline, CDR1 is SEHNR, CDR2 FQNEAQ (reference sequence). The chain's CDR3 is CASSQSPEAFF. The CDR3 DNA reads as TGTGCCAGCAGCCAGTCCCCTGAAGCTTTCTTT.

V gene TRBV5-4 combines with J gene TRBJ2-7; 9 positions agree with TRBD2. J lost 2 bases, V lost 4 bases, and 7 bases had no gene match. The germline V gene has CDR1 SGHNT and CDR2 YYREEE (reference sequence). The CDR3 totals 15 residues. The CDR3 DNA follows: TGTGCCAGCAGCCCGCGGGGGGGGGCGACCTACGAGCAGTACTTC. Translated: CASSPRGGATYEQYF.

This clonotype occurred a few times. The DNA of the CDR3 is TGCGCCAGCAGCCTCACCGCCTTCGGACGTAAGGTGGAGCAGTTCTTC. Its translation is CASSLTAFGRKVEQFF. V and J are TRBV5-1 and TRBJ2-1; D gene ambiguous. Trimming shortened V by 4 bases and J by 10 bases, and 24 bases separated the two germline ends. Germline lookup yields CDR1 SGHRS and CDR2 YFSETQ. The CDR3 spans 16 residues.

The CDR3 DNA reads as TGTGCCAGCAGTCCACTAGAATCCGGAGATACGCAGTATTTT. Translation: CASSPLESGDTQYF. This chain joins TRBV27 and TRBJ2-3; tentatively, D is TRBD2 (5 bases). V gave up 5 bases and J gave up 5 bases, with 14 bases separating them. There are 14 residues in the CDR3. Per germline, CDR1 MNHEY and CDR2 SMNVEV (reference sequence).

This clonotype was counted ten times or more. This sequence joins TRBV11-2 and TRBJ2-3; TRBD1 matches 9 bases. This CDR3 spans 15 amino acids. Germline values: CDR1 SGHAT, CDR2 FQNNGV. V lost 5 bases and J lost 3; bases outside the gene matches: 6. CDR3 protein: CASSQNRGLTDTQYF. CDR3 DNA: TGTGCCAGCAGCCAGAACAGGGGGCTAACAGATACGCAGTATTTT. The full variable domain, with the rest looked up from reference TRBV11-2 and TRBJ2-3, is EAGVAQSPRYKIIEKRQSVAFWCNPISGHATLYWYQQILGQGPKLLIQFQNNGVVDDSQLPKDRFSAERLKGVDSTLKIQPAKLEDSAVYLCASSQNRGLTDTQYFGPGTRLTVL.

This clonotype came up many times. The chain combines TRBV20-1 with TRBJ1-2; possibly TRBD1 for D (5 bases). Per germline, CDR1 DFQATT and CDR2 SNEGSKA (reference sequence). This CDR3 contains 13 residues. V was clipped by 2 bases and J by 4 bases, with 11 bases between them. This CDR3 is CSARIGGSYGYTF. The CDR3 DNA sequence: TGCAGTGCTAGAATTGGGGGGAGCTATGGCTACACCTTC.

This clonotype was counted only a few times. The chain couples TRBV30 to TRBJ2-3; possibly TRBD1 for D (6 bases). The CDR3 extends over 15 amino acids. CDR1 is GTSNPN and CDR2 is SVGIG in the germline V gene (reference sequence). Trimming stripped 0 bases from V and 0 bases from J, with 10 bases between. For the CDR3, the DNA is TGTGCCTGGAGTGTACTAGGGGGTAGCACAGATACGCAGTATTTT. It translates to CAWSVLGGSTDTQYF.

There are many counts of this clonotype. CDR3 in amino acids: CSARDFIGTGELFF. Here the CDR3 DNA reads TGCAGTGCTAGAGATTTCATAGGAACCGGGGAGCTGTTTTTT. This chain connects TRBV20-1 to TRBJ2-2; no clear D gene. The CDR3 spans 14 residues. Germline CDR1 DFQATT, CDR2 SNEGSKA (reference sequence). V dropped 0 bases and J dropped 5 bases, with 10 bases sitting between them.

The CDR3 spells CASSKSQGSSYEQYF. The CDR3 nucleotides read TGTGCCAGCAGTAAATCCCAGGGGAGCTCCTACGAGCAGTACTTC. The chain carries TRBV6-1 and TRBJ2-7; possibly TRBD1 for D (6 bases). Germline values: CDR1 MNHNS, CDR2 SASEGT. The CDR3 totals 15 residues. The ends were cut back, 5 bases at V and 0 bases at J, with 14 bases in the middle.

This clonotype was seen ten or more times. The rearrangement joins TRBV5-1 to TRBJ2-5; 10 nucleotides agree with TRBD1. The CDR3 totals 13 residues. Trimming at V came to 3 bases and at J to 5 bases, leaving 1 base not matched to a gene. Germline V gene sequence: CDR1 SGHRS, CDR2 YFSETQ. The DNA for the CDR3 is TGCGCCAGCAGCTCGGGACAGGGGGAGACCCAGTACTTC. As protein: CASSSGQGETQYF.

The table lists this clonotype with many counts. The chain carries TRBV6-5 and TRBJ2-1; the D gene is possibly TRBD2 (6 bases). Germline CDR1 MNHEY, CDR2 SVGAGI. This CDR3 is 14 amino acids long. V dropped 0 bases and J dropped 9 bases, with 12 bases sitting between them. This CDR3 is CASSYSLAIGEQFF. CDR3 sequence (DNA): TGTGCCAGCAGTTACTCCCTAGCGATCGGTGAGCAGTTCTTC.

Only a few counts were recorded for this clonotype. This chain connects TRBV7-2 to TRBJ1-5, with TRBD1 matching over 7 bases. The ends lost 4 bases at V and 2 bases at J; junction bases unmatched: 8. Per germline, CDR1 SGHTA and CDR2 FQGNSA. The CDR3 extends over 16 amino acids. The CDR3 DNA reads as TGTGCCAGCAGCTCCCAGGGGGGGGTAGGCAATCAGCCCCAGCATTTT. Protein sequence: CASSSQGGVGNQPQHF.

This clonotype was seen a handful of times. The V and J genes are TRBV18 and TRBJ1-2, with 8 nucleotides matching TRBD1. This CDR3 comprises 14 residues. The V gene's germline CDR1 is KGHSH and CDR2 LQKENI. V was pared by 2 bases and J by 2 bases, with 1 base of the junction left unmatched. CDR3 residues: CASSPWTGNYGYTF. CDR3 coding DNA: TGTGCCAGCTCACCATGGACAGGGAACTATGGCTACACCTTC.

This clonotype was observed a handful of times. The chain uses TRBV20-1 and TRBJ1-1; D not resolved. The CDR3 is 14 amino acids. V dropped 2 bases and J dropped 0 bases, with 10 bases sitting between them. Germline-derived CDR1 and CDR2 are DFQATT and SNEGSKA (reference sequence). CDR3 in amino acids: CSARKRTVNTEAFF. CDR3 sequence (DNA): TGCAGTGCTAGAAAAAGGACCGTGAACACTGAAGCTTTCTTT.

This clonotype has a count of ten or more. This chain links TRBV29-1 with TRBJ1-4, with TRBD1 identical over 9 bases. Germline V gene sequence: CDR1 SQVTM, CDR2 ANQGSEA. V gave up 3 bases and J gave up 7 bases; unmatched junction bases: 3. This CDR3 comprises 13 residues. CDR3 DNA: TGCAGCGTTGAGGGACAGGGAGGTGAAAAACTGTTTTTT. It yields the protein CSVEGQGGEKLFF.